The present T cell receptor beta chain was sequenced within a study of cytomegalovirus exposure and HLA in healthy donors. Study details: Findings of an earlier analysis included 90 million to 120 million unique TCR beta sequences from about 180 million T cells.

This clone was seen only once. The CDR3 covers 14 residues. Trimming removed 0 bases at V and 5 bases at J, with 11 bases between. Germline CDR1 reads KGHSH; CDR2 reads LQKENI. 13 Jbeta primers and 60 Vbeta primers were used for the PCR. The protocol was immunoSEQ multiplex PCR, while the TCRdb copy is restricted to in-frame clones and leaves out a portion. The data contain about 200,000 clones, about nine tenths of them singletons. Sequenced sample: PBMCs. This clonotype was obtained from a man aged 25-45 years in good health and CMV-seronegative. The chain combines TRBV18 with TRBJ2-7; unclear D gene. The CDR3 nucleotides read TGTGCCAGCTCACCACCCGTAGGAGTCCACGAGCAGTACTTC. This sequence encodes CASSPPVGVHEQYF.